Listed below are T cell receptor beta chains from one sample, sequenced in a study of blood T cell repertoires in COVID-19. The table came from immunoSEQ multiplex PCR; TCRdb's copy has only in-frame clones and leaves some out. The sample shows about 270,000 clones, 88% of them seen only once. Sequencing was carried out using PBMCs or T cells enriched from blood (not recorded which). The receptors were sampled from a woman between 50 and 59 years old who had recovered from COVID-19. The CDR3 runs from the conserved cysteine through the conserved F or W. A D gene is named only where the DNA matches it firmly. Some rows mark clone size as missing; the rest say once, few, many or name a class of expanded clone.

v_call	d_call	clone_size	j_call	cdr3_nt	cdr3_aa
TRBV7-9	TRBD2	NA	TRBJ2-2	TGTGCCAGCAGCTACCTAGCGGGAGGCGCCGGGGAGCTGTTTTTT	CASSYLAGGAGELFF
TRBV3-1/TRBV3-2	NA	NA	TRBJ1-1	TGTGCCAGCAGCTTTAAAGCTTCATTTAATACTGAAGCTTTCTTT	CASSFKASFNTEAFF
TRBV28	TRBD1	NA	TRBJ1-5	TGTGCCAGCATCGGGACAGGGAGCAATCAGCCCCAGCATTTT	CASIGTGSNQPQHF
TRBV25-1	NA	NA	TRBJ1-1	TGTGCCAGCAGTGAATTCGCAGGTAGGAACACTGAAGCTTTCTTT	CASSEFAGRNTEAFF
TRBV28	NA	NA	TRBJ1-6	TGTGCCAGCAGTGCCCAGGCGGGAAATTCACCCCTCCACTTT	CASSAQAGNSPLHF
TRBV2	NA	NA	TRBJ1-3	TGTGCCAGCAGTGACCAGGGTATCTCCGGAAACACCATATATTTT	CASSDQGISGNTIYF
TRBV29-1	NA	NA	TRBJ2-7	TGCAGCGTCCTGGTCAGGTTTGGCGACGAGCAGTACTTC	CSVLVRFGDEQYF
TRBV28	NA	NA	TRBJ1-5	TGTGCCAGCAGTCCCCGGTCGGGTAGCAATCAGCCCCAGCATTTT	CASSPRSGSNQPQHF
TRBV7-2	TRBD2	NA	TRBJ2-3	TGTGCCAGCAGCTTTAAGAGTAAAGCTAGCGGGTCACCCCCCGCTACGCAGTATTTT	CASSFKSKASGSPPATQYF
TRBV5-1	TRBD1	NA	TRBJ1-1	TGCGCCAGCAGCTTGGTGCGACAGGGGGTGAACACTGAAGCTTTCTTT	CASSLVRQGVNTEAFF
TRBV3-1/TRBV3-2	NA	NA	TRBJ2-7	TGTGCCAGCAGCCACAGGTCCACCTACGAGCAGTACTTC	CASSHRSTYEQYF
TRBV29-1	NA	NA	TRBJ1-2	TGCAGCGTTGAAGAATTGGGGAGAGATGGCTACACCTTC	CSVEELGRDGYTF
TRBV28	NA	NA	TRBJ2-7	TGTGCCAGCAGTTTGAGCCAGGAAAGGAACTACGAGCAGTACTTC	CASSLSQERNYEQYF
TRBV5-1	TRBD1	few	TRBJ2-7	TGCGCCAGCAGCTTTGGAAAGGGGGCTCACGAGCAGTACTTC	CASSFGKGAHEQYF
TRBV6-2/TRBV6-3	NA	NA	TRBJ1-1	TGTGCCAGCAGTTACCGGAGCGGGACAAAAAACACTGAAGCTTTCTTT	CASSYRSGTKNTEAFF
TRBV7-6	NA	once	TRBJ1-6	TGTGCCAGCAGCGCTGCTGTGGGGGCTTATGATAATTCACCCCTCCACTTT	CASSAAVGAYDNSPLHF